The 28 T cell receptor beta chains presented below share a single source sample, sequenced in a study of T cell responses to AZD1222 COVID-19 vaccine. Here immunoSEQ multiplex PCR was the method, and the copy in TCRdb shows in-frame clones only, minus some. Of 80,000 to 130,000 clones listed, roughly nine tenths are singletons. The sample consisted of peripheral blood, taken on day 0 of AZD1222 vaccination. Receptors originate from an adult in good health.

The chain is built from TRBV6-5 and TRBJ1-1; D is undetermined. This CDR3 has 13 amino acids. Germline lookup yields CDR1 MNHEY and CDR2 SVGAGI. V was shortened by 2 bases and J by 2 bases, with 6 bases between the two germline ends. CDR3: CASSYTGNTEAFF. Written as DNA, the CDR3 is TGTGCCAGCAGTTACACCGGAAACACTGAAGCTTTCTTT.

V usage is TRBV27 and J usage is TRBJ2-7; tentatively, D is TRBD2 (6 bases). The length of the CDR3 is 14 residues. Trimming took off 5 bases at V and 2 bases at J, with 13 bases between the two ends. CDR1 and CDR2 from the germline V gene are MNHEY and SMNVEV (reference sequence). Here the CDR3 reads CASSITSSAYEQYF. The CDR3 nucleotides are TGTGCCAGCAGTATAACTAGCAGCGCCTACGAGCAGTACTTC.

This chain uses TRBV18 with TRBJ1-2; D is unclear. V lost 6 bases to trimming and J lost 7 bases, with 21 bases between them. Germline assignment: CDR1 KGHSH and CDR2 LQKENI. CDR3 size: 15 residues. CDR3 region: CASSPDRALRGGYTF. CDR3 bases: TGTGCCAGCTCCCCCGACCGGGCCCTTAGAGGTGGCTACACCTTC.

J is TRBJ1-2 and V is TRBV5-1; D is ambiguous. The CDR3 extends over 14 amino acids. V was trimmed by 2 bases and J by 8 bases, leaving 16 bases between them. CDR1 is SGHRS and CDR2 is YFSETQ in the germline V gene. This chain's CDR3 is CASSLRTPAEGYTF. The CDR3 DNA reads TGCGCCAGCAGCTTACGTACTCCCGCGGAGGGCTACACCTTC.

The chain uses TRBV18 and TRBJ1-5, with D maybe TRBD1 (6 bases). Germline V gene data show CDR1 as KGHSH and CDR2 as LQKENI. V lost 3 bases and J lost 4, with 10 bases in between. This CDR3 spans 14 amino acids. The DNA for the CDR3 is TGTGCCAGCTCACCGGGCAGGGGTAATCAGCCCCAGCATTTT. This translates into CASSPGRGNQPQHF.

This chain links TRBV10-3 with TRBJ2-1; 16 bases line up with TRBD2. Trimming removed 6 bases from V and 9 bases from J; junction bases left unmatched: 14. The CDR3 is made up of 18 amino acids. In germline, CDR1 is ENHRY, CDR2 SYGVKD. In nucleotides, the CDR3 is TGTGCCATCAGATCTGGGCCGGGACTAGCGGGAGGGCTCCCTGAGCAGTTCTTC. Encoded protein: CAIRSGPGLAGGLPEQFF.

The rearrangement uses TRBV11-2 and TRBJ1-1; 7 nucleotides align to TRBD1. CDR3 length: 13 amino acids. The ends lost 8 bases at V and 1 base at J; junction bases unmatched: 4. Germline-derived CDR1 and CDR2 are SGHAT and FQNNGV. The CDR3 DNA reads as TGTGCCAGCTTAGGACAGGAGAACACTGAAGCTTTCTTT. It codes for CASLGQENTEAFF.

V and J are TRBV6-5 and TRBJ1-5, with D maybe TRBD1 (6 bases). The CDR3 has 14 residues. With 10 bases removed from V and 2 bases from J, the gap between germline ends came to 15 bases. Germline loops: CDR1 MNHEY, CDR2 SVGAGI. CDR3 in amino acids: CATEQGSGNQPQHF. The CDR3 DNA follows: TGTGCCACGGAACAGGGATCTGGCAATCAGCCCCAGCATTTT.

The gene calls are TRBV18 and TRBJ2-3; TRBD2 aligns across 11 bases. The CDR3 contains 16 residues. The junction had 7 bases not matched to a gene; V was cut back by 6 bases and J by 2 bases. Per germline, CDR1 KGHSH and CDR2 LQKENI. The CDR3 DNA is TGTGCCAGCTCCCTTAGACTAGCGGGAAACACAGATACGCAGTATTTT. Its protein product is CASSLRLAGNTDTQYF.

V gene TRBV19 combines with J gene TRBJ1-5; D gene unclear. CDR1 is LNHDA and CDR2 is SQIVND in the germline V gene (reference sequence). Trimming pared 4 bases from V and 2 bases from J, leaving 9 bases between. CDR3 length: 14 amino acids. CDR3 nucleotides: TGTGCCAGTAGTACCCAATACGGCAATCAGCCCCAGCATTTT. This codes for CASSTQYGNQPQHF.

V and J are TRBV28 and TRBJ2-5; 10 bases fit TRBD1. The V gene end was trimmed by 4 bases and the J gene end by 1 base; junction bases not matched to a gene: 6. CDR3 length: 16 amino acids. In germline, CDR1 is MDHEN, CDR2 SYDVKM. The CDR3 nucleotides read TGTGCCAGCAGTTCTGGACAGGGGGTCTCCCAAGAGACCCAGTACTTC. Translating it yields CASSSGQGVSQETQYF.

This sequence joins TRBV7-6 and TRBJ1-4; D ambiguous. V was clipped by 2 bases and J by 6 bases, with 4 bases between them. Per the germline V gene, CDR1 is SGHVS and CDR2 is FNYEAQ. This CDR3 is built from 12 residues. DNA for the CDR3: TGTGCCAGCAGCTTACCTTATGAAAAACTGTTTTTT. It yields the protein CASSLPYEKLFF.

The chain uses TRBV18 and TRBJ1-5; D unclear. CDR3 length: 13 residues. Trimming shortened V by 6 bases and J by 7 bases, and 13 bases separated the two germline ends. Germline CDR1 reads KGHSH; CDR2 reads LQKENI. Here the CDR3 DNA reads TGTGCCAGCTCGGTAGAGGAACAACAGCCCCAGCATTTT. It translates to CASSVEEQQPQHF.

Only a few counts were recorded for this clone. The chain is built from TRBV7-2 and TRBJ2-1, with 15 bases that match TRBD2. V was clipped by 1 base and J by 3 bases; unmatched bases: 4. The CDR3 sequence is 18 residues long. The germline V gene has CDR1 SGHTA and CDR2 FQGNSA. The CDR3 spells CASSLEGTSGRHYNEQFF. The CDR3 coding sequence is TGTGCCAGCAGCTTAGAAGGGACTAGCGGGAGGCACTACAATGAGCAGTTCTTC.

The V call is TRBV5-1, the J call TRBJ2-2; D could derive from TRBD1 or TRBD2 (5 bases each). Germline V gene sequence: CDR1 SGHRS, CDR2 YFSETQ. Trimming removed 4 bases at V and 2 bases at J, with 12 bases between. There are 15 residues in the CDR3. The CDR3 coding sequence is TGCGCCAGCAGCGGTCGGGGCCACAACACCGGGGAGCTGTTTTTT. This encodes CASSGRGHNTGELFF.

CDR3 in DNA: TGTGCCAGCAGCCAACTGGGGGCCATATATTTT. Its translation: CASSQLGAIYF. The V call is TRBV12-3 or TRBV12-4, the J call TRBJ1-3; D may be TRBD1 (5 bases). This CDR3 has 11 residues. V lost 6 bases and J 11 bases, leaving 11 bases between the germline ends.

The chain links TRBV18 to TRBJ1-4; D gene uncertain. V was shortened by 0 bases and J by 5 bases, with 10 bases between the two germline ends. Germline CDR1 reads KGHSH; CDR2 reads LQKENI. The CDR3 sequence is 15 residues long. CDR3 loop: CASSPPTLGNEKLFF. In DNA, the CDR3 is TGTGCCAGCTCACCACCGACCCTCGGAAATGAAAAACTGTTTTTT.

The J gene is TRBJ1-5, the V gene TRBV20-1; D is unclear. Trimming took 3 bases from V and 6 from J, leaving 6 bases between them. Germline assignment: CDR1 DFQATT and CDR2 SNEGSKA (reference sequence). The CDR3 length is 11 residues. CDR3 in DNA: TGCAGTGCTAGTGGAAGTCAGCCCCAGCATTTT. Its protein product is CSASGSQPQHF.

The chain carries TRBV29-1 and TRBJ1-2; perhaps TRBD1 as D (5 bases). The CDR3 contains 14 residues. The germline V gene encodes CDR1 SQVTM and CDR2 ANQGSEA. V was pared by 0 bases and J by 7 bases, with 15 bases between. The CDR3 DNA follows: TGCAGCGTTGAAGATCCAGGGACTTCCAGTGGCTACACCTTC. This encodes CSVEDPGTSSGYTF.

This chain uses TRBV5-1 with TRBJ2-1; TRBD2 aligns across 8 bases. V lost 0 bases and J lost 7; bases outside the gene matches: 9. Germline CDR1 SGHRS, CDR2 YFSETQ. This CDR3 is 16 amino acids long. The CDR3 spells CASSLGLAGPLNEQFF. In DNA form, the CDR3 reads TGCGCCAGCAGCTTGGGGCTAGCGGGTCCGCTAAATGAGCAGTTCTTC.

The chain is built from TRBV5-1 and TRBJ2-3, with 8 bases matching TRBD1. CDR3 length: 14 amino acids. V trimming: 4 bases; J trimming: 5 bases; junction bases outside the gene matches: 6. Per the germline V gene, CDR1 is SGHRS and CDR2 is YFSETQ. The CDR3 protein is CASSPGQGRDTQYF. The DNA of the CDR3 is TGCGCCAGCAGCCCTGGACAGGGTAGAGATACGCAGTATTTT.

This clone was found a few times. The chain uses TRBV19 and TRBJ2-2, with D unresolved. V was clipped by 1 base and J by 3 bases, with 3 bases between them. The CDR3 runs to 13 residues. Germline CDR1 reads LNHDA; CDR2 reads SQIVND (reference sequence). The CDR3 coding sequence is TGTGCCAGTAGTATAGGGCACACCGGGGAGCTGTTTTTT. Translated: CASSIGHTGELFF.

The chain employs TRBV2 and TRBJ1-4; D possibly corresponds to TRBD1 (5 bases). Trimming stripped 1 base from V and 8 bases from J, with 8 bases between. The CDR3 loop spans 13 amino acids. Germline V gene lookup returns CDR1 SNHLY and CDR2 FYNNEI. CDR3 in amino acids: CASSEVPGEKLFF. CDR3 nucleotides: TGTGCCAGCAGTGAAGTCCCAGGGGAAAAACTGTTTTTT. Together with reference TRBV2 and TRBJ1-4, the CDR3 gives the full variable domain: EPEVTQTPSHQVTQMGQEVILRCVPISNHLYFYWYRQILGQKVEFLVSFYNNEISEKSEIFDDQFSVERPDGSNFTLKIRSTKLEDSAMYFCASSEVPGEKLFFGSGTQLSVL.

The chain has TRBV27 and TRBJ1-1; no firm D call. From germline, CDR1 is MNHEY and CDR2 SMNVEV (reference sequence). There are 12 residues in the CDR3. V lost 5 bases to trimming and J lost 3 bases, with 7 bases between them. Written as DNA, the CDR3 is TGTGCCAGCAGTCGGAGGGACACTGAAGCTTTCTTT. Residues: CASSRRDTEAFF.

V is TRBV21-1 and J is TRBJ2-5; the table gives TRBD2 as D, unverified against the DNA. TRBV21-1 is shown as a pseudogene. CDR3 length: 16 residues. The chain's CDR3 is CASSSVSSGPQETQYF. DNA for the CDR3: TGTGCCAGCAGCAGTGTGTCTAGCGGTCCACAAGAGACCCAGTACTTC.

The chain is built from TRBV27 and TRBJ2-7; 9 nucleotides align to TRBD2. The CDR3 has 16 residues. Trimming at V came to 0 bases and at J to 0 bases, leaving 3 bases not matched to a gene. From germline, CDR1 is MNHEY and CDR2 SMNVEV (reference sequence). Here the CDR3 DNA reads TGTGCCAGCAGTTTATCGGGCGGGAGGGCCTCCTACGAGCAGTACTTC. Protein sequence: CASSLSGGRASYEQYF.

This CDR3 is CASSLEPGNQPQHF. CDR3 DNA sequence: TGTGCCAGCAGCCTCGAGCCCGGGAATCAGCCCCAGCATTTT. The chain combines TRBV5-4 with TRBJ1-5; D remains unclear. This CDR3 comprises 14 residues. V was shortened by 4 bases and J by 4 bases, with 12 bases between the two germline ends. CDR1 is SGHNT, CDR2 YYREEE, per germline (reference sequence). Based on the CDR3 plus reference TRBV5-4 and TRBJ1-5, the full variable domain is ETGVTQSPTHLIKTRGQQVTLRCSSQSGHNTVSWYQQALGQGPQFIFQYYREEENGRGNFPPRFSGLQFPNYSSELNVNALELDDSALYLCASSLEPGNQPQHFGDGTRLSIL.

This clone was picked up a small number of times. The gene calls are TRBV4-2 and TRBJ2-5, with 8 positions matching TRBD2. Germline CDR1 reads LGHNA; CDR2 reads YNFKEQ. The CDR3 spans 16 residues. V dropped 1 base and J dropped 4; count of bases not matched to a gene: 8. The DNA for the CDR3 is TGTGCCAGCAGCCAAGGGCGGGGGGTATCGGGAGAGACCCAGTACTTC. Its protein is CASSQGRGVSGETQYF.